One and the same sample provided the 26 T cell receptor beta chains below, sequenced in a study of T-cell memory formation after mild COVID-19. Each CDR3 protein gets one entry after TCRdb re-called the 5' RACE reads with MiXCR. The table records about 340,000 distinct CDR3 sequences, 13% to 15% of them present only once. Sequencing was performed on PBMCs or a T cell subset sorted from them (not recorded which). All receptors derive from a man between 18 and 35 years old who had mild COVID-19 (a few samples of this study predate the infection). Cell type and time point are not known.

This clonotype was seen many times. The V and J genes are TRBV5-1 and TRBJ1-5; D gene uncertain. Germline CDR1 and CDR2: SGHRS and YFSETQ. The CDR3 sequence is 15 residues long. V lost 4 bases to trimming and J lost 1 base, with 12 bases between them. CDR3 amino acids: CASSPDGQSNQPQHF. The CDR3 nucleotides read TGCGCCAGCAGCCCGGACGGCCAGAGCAATCAGCCCCAGCATTTT.

The rearrangement joins TRBV7-9 to TRBJ1-4; D not certain. Germline-derived CDR1 and CDR2 are SEHNR and FQNEAQ (reference sequence). CDR3 size: 13 residues. The V end lost 0 bases, the J end lost 13 bases, and 12 bases lay between the germline ends. CDR3 DNA sequence: TGTGCCAGCAGCTTAGCGCACACGGGCTTACTGTTTTTT. Translated: CASSLAHTGLLFF.

The CDR3 region is CASSYEIAGAHSSYNEQFF. CDR3 in DNA: TGTGCCAGCAGTTACGAGATAGCGGGGGCCCACAGCTCCTACAATGAGCAGTTCTTC. This chain uses TRBV6-2 or TRBV6-3 with TRBJ2-1, with 9 nucleotides matching TRBD2. Trimming took 2 bases from V and 0 from J; bases not matched to a gene: 11. The CDR3 is 19 residues long. Germline CDR1 MNHEY, CDR2 SVGEGT.

CDR3 DNA: TGCAGCGTAGACAGGGGGAAACCCTCTGCCCAAGAGACCCAGTACTTC. As protein: CSVDRGKPSAQETQYF. The rearrangement joins TRBV29-1 to TRBJ2-5, with 9 positions matching TRBD1. The CDR3 contains 16 residues. CDR1 is SQVTM, CDR2 ANQGSEA, per germline. Trimming at V came to 6 bases and at J to 1 base, leaving 12 bases not matched to a gene.

This clonotype has a handful of counts. The rearrangement links TRBV9 to TRBJ2-4; weak D call: TRBD2 (5 bases). V lost 0 bases and J 8 bases, leaving 12 bases between the germline ends. The V gene's germline CDR1 is SGDLS and CDR2 YYNGEE. The CDR3 consists of 14 residues. The CDR3 bases are TGTGCCAGCAGCGTAGATGCCCTGAGGGACATTCAGTACTTC. Translated, it gives CASSVDALRDIQYF.

The chain couples TRBV29-1 to TRBJ1-2; D is possibly TRBD1 (5 bases). The length of the CDR3 is 13 residues. V was cut by 0 bases and J by 8 bases, with 13 bases left in between. Germline-derived CDR1 and CDR2 are SQVTM and ANQGSEA. The CDR3 bases are TGCAGCGTTGAAGATCGCCAGGGCTGGGGCTACACCTTC. It is translated as CSVEDRQGWGYTF.

This clonotype was recorded many times. The rearrangement links TRBV20-1 to TRBJ2-7; 7 nucleotides align to TRBD1. The V and J ends lost 1 base and 2 bases, in that order; junction bases with no gene match: 5. Germline CDR1 DFQATT, CDR2 SNEGSKA (reference sequence). This CDR3 has 14 residues. CDR3 sequence reads: CSARGQGQAYEQYF. DNA for the CDR3: TGCAGTGCTAGAGGACAGGGTCAAGCCTACGAGCAGTACTTC.

The V call is TRBV6-2 or TRBV6-3, the J call TRBJ2-5; D is uncertain. V lost 6 bases and J lost 5, with 16 bases in between. The CDR3 runs to 14 residues. The germline V gene encodes CDR1 MNHEY and CDR2 SVGEGT. The CDR3 bases are TGTGCCAGCAGGCCAGACTTCCCGCTGGAGACCCAGTACTTC. This sequence encodes CASRPDFPLETQYF.

The chain carries TRBV20-1 and TRBJ1-1; D ambiguous. CDR1 is DFQATT and CDR2 is SNEGSKA in the germline V gene (reference sequence). V shed 5 bases and J shed 6 bases, with 16 bases lying between them. This CDR3 is built from 13 residues. The CDR3 reads CSAPGAGFPEAFF. CDR3 DNA: TGCAGTGCTCCCGGCGCAGGTTTTCCTGAAGCTTTCTTT.

V and J are TRBV20-1 and TRBJ2-1; 9 positions agree with TRBD2. V dropped 6 bases and J dropped 8; count of bases not matched to a gene: 11. This CDR3 has 14 residues. The germline gives CDR1 DFQATT, CDR2 SNEGSKA (reference sequence). This chain's CDR3 is CSAKRAGGPDEQFF. CDR3 nucleotide sequence: TGCAGTGCAAAACGGGCGGGGGGGCCCGATGAGCAGTTCTTC.

The CDR3 reads CASSYGYGTGHLNTEAFF. The CDR3 DNA reads as TGTGCCAGCAGTTACGGGTATGGGACAGGGCACTTGAACACTGAAGCTTTCTTT. The rearrangement joins TRBV6-5 to TRBJ1-1, with TRBD1 identical over 9 bases. CDR3 size: 18 residues. With V trimmed by 2 bases and J by 0 bases, 10 bases remained unmatched. Germline CDR1 is MNHEY and CDR2 is SVGAGI.

V is TRBV7-9 and J is TRBJ2-1; possibly TRBD1 for D (5 bases). Trimming took off 0 bases at V and 15 bases at J, with 21 bases between the two ends. Germline CDR1 and CDR2: SEHNR and FQNEAQ (reference sequence). This CDR3 is built from 15 residues. This chain's CDR3 is CASSLANPGHEDGFF. The DNA for the CDR3 is TGTGCCAGCAGCTTAGCGAACCCTGGACACGAAGATGGGTTCTTC.

This clonotype was seen a few times. This rearrangement joins TRBV7-8 to TRBJ1-1, with TRBD1 identical over 9 bases. V was pared by 5 bases and J by 3 bases, with 7 bases of the junction left unmatched. The CDR3 is made up of 15 amino acids. Germline V gene sequence: CDR1 SGHVS, CDR2 FQNEAQ. The CDR3 DNA follows: TGTGCCAGCAGCCTACCGGGACAGGGTTACACTGAAGCTTTCTTT. It specifies CASSLPGQGYTEAFF. The variable domain in full, with the rest retrieved from reference TRBV7-8 and TRBJ1-1, is GAGVSQSPRYKVAKRGQDVALRCDPISGHVSLFWYQQALGQGPEFLTYFQNEAQLDKSGLPSDRFFAERPEGSVSTLKIQRTQQEDSAVYLCASSLPGQGYTEAFFGQGTRLTVV.

This clonotype was found many times. The chain joins TRBV7-9 to TRBJ2-1; maybe TRBD1 (6 bases). Germline V CDR1 and CDR2: SEHNR, FQNEAQ (reference sequence). The CDR3 totals 12 residues. Between the trimmed V and J ends, which lost 5 bases and 6 bases, there was a span of 8 bases. This CDR3 reads CASSVQGNEQFF. CDR3 nucleotide sequence: TGTGCCAGCAGCGTACAGGGCAATGAGCAGTTCTTC.

This clonotype appeared a single time. This rearrangement joins TRBV18 to TRBJ2-7; D is possibly TRBD1 (5 bases). Trimming removed 2 bases at V and 7 bases at J, with 12 bases between. The CDR3 spans 13 residues. Germline CDR1 reads KGHSH; CDR2 reads LQKENI. The CDR3: CASSPSGLGEQYV. In nucleotides, the CDR3 is TGTGCCAGCTCACCATCAGGGTTGGGGGAGCAGTACGTC.

This clonotype has at least ten counts. The chain is built from TRBV7-8 and TRBJ2-7; TRBD1 agrees at 8 bases. CDR3 length: 13 residues. Looked up from germline, CDR1 is SGHVS and CDR2 is FQNEAQ. The V segment lost 4 bases and the J segment 5 bases; nucleotides outside the gene matches: 4. CDR3 protein: CASSWTGRNEQYF. The CDR3 nucleotides are TGTGCCAGCAGCTGGACAGGGAGGAACGAGCAGTACTTC.

This clonotype was counted at least ten times. J is TRBJ2-1 and V is TRBV4-1; D is ambiguous. In germline, CDR1 is MGHRA, CDR2 YSYEKL. The CDR3 has 12 residues. Trimming removed 8 bases from V and 5 bases from J, with 10 bases in between. The CDR3 region has the DNA TGCGCCAGCCAGGCAGCGAACAATGAGCAGTTCTTC. Translating it yields CASQAANNEQFF.

The CDR3 spells CASSVGAGDYNSPLHF. The CDR3 nucleotides are TGTGCCAGCAGCGTAGGGGCTGGGGATTATAATTCACCCCTCCACTTT. The chain combines TRBV9 with TRBJ1-6; D is unclear. Trimming took off 0 bases at V and 4 bases at J, with 11 bases between the two ends. CDR1 SGDLS and CDR2 YYNGEE come from the germline V gene. The CDR3 length is 16 residues. The complete variable domain, with remaining parts taken from reference TRBV9 and TRBJ1-6, reads DSGVTQTPKHLITATGQRVTLRCSPRSGDLSVYWYQQSLDQGLQFLIQYYNGEERAKGNILERFSAQQFPDLHSELNLSSLELGDSALYFCASSVGAGDYNSPLHFGNGTRLTVT.

This clonotype was seen a few times. This chain connects TRBV6-2 or TRBV6-3 to TRBJ2-7; D is uncertain. CDR3 length: 11 amino acids. The germline CDR1 and CDR2 sequences are MNHEY and SVGEGT. Deletions cut 10 bases from V and 7 bases from J, with 14 bases between. CDR3 sequence reads: CATADGREQYF. DNA of the CDR3: TGTGCCACCGCGGACGGACGGGAGCAGTACTTC.

This clonotype has more than one count but fewer than ten. The chain combines TRBV20-1 with TRBJ1-2; 7 nucleotides match TRBD1. This CDR3 has 14 residues. The V segment lost 4 bases and the J segment 7 bases; nucleotides outside the gene matches: 12. Germline V gene data show CDR1 as DFQATT and CDR2 as SNEGSKA (reference sequence). CDR3 DNA sequence: TGCAGTGCTAACCGGGACAGCGGCTTTGGTGGCTACACCTTC. Encoded protein: CSANRDSGFGGYTF.

This sequence joins TRBV5-1 and TRBJ2-7; D might be TRBD2 (6 bases). V was clipped by 4 bases and J by 0 bases, with 14 bases between them. CDR1 and CDR2 from the germline V gene are SGHRS and YFSETQ. CDR3 size: 15 residues. This CDR3 reads CASSRLGPDSYEQYV. The DNA for the CDR3 is TGCGCCAGCAGCCGACTAGGGCCTGACTCCTACGAGCAGTACGTC.

The count of this clonotype is one. The germline gene is not matched at one end of the junction; a read error may be the cause. The chain employs TRBV5-1 and TRBJ2-1; D tentatively reads TRBD1 or TRBD2 (6 bases each). CDR3 size: 15 residues. Germline loops: CDR1 SGHRS, CDR2 YFSETQ. CDR3 sequence (DNA): TGCGCCAGCAGCCCCCAAGGGGGGTCCTACACTGAGCAGTTCTTC. Translation gives CASSPQGGSYTEQFF.

This clonotype was found many times. This chain connects TRBV5-5 to TRBJ2-5; D gene unclear. The germline V gene encodes CDR1 SGHKS and CDR2 YYEKEE (reference sequence). The V end lost 0 bases, the J end lost 1 base, and 13 bases lay between the germline ends. The CDR3 extends over 16 amino acids. The chain's CDR3 is CASSLEGPVVQETQYF. DNA of the CDR3: TGTGCCAGCAGCTTGGAAGGTCCAGTGGTCCAAGAGACCCAGTACTTC. The full variable domain, in which reference TRBV5-5 and TRBJ2-5 provide the parts outside the CDR3, is DAGVTQSPTHLIKTRGQQVTLRCSPISGHKSVSWYQQVLGQGPQFIFQYYEKEERGRGNFPDRFSARQFPNYSSELNVNALLLGDSALYLCASSLEGPVVQETQYFGPGTRLLVL.

The V call is TRBV5-5, the J call TRBJ2-2; maybe TRBD2 (7 bases). Looked up from germline, CDR1 is SGHKS and CDR2 is YYEKEE (reference sequence). This CDR3 has 16 amino acids. Trimming took 4 bases from V and 7 from J, leaving 20 bases between them. This chain's CDR3 is CASSREEQGSIGELFF. CDR3 sequence (DNA): TGTGCCAGCAGCCGGGAGGAGCAGGGGAGTATCGGGGAGCTGTTTTTT.

The rearrangement joins TRBV24-1 to TRBJ2-2, with unresolved D. The CDR3 consists of 12 residues. V was shortened by 7 bases and J by 5 bases, with 7 bases between the two germline ends. Germline assignment: CDR1 KGHDR and CDR2 SFDVKD. The CDR3 protein is CATRDWTGELFF. CDR3 coding DNA: TGTGCCACCAGAGACTGGACCGGGGAGCTGTTTTTT.

There are a few counts of this clonotype. The chain carries TRBV6-5 and TRBJ1-2, with 9 bases fitting TRBD1. Trimming removed 6 bases from V and 5 bases from J; junction bases left unmatched: 7. The CDR3 has 14 residues. Germline values: CDR1 MNHEY, CDR2 SVGAGI. The CDR3 spells CASSIAGTGYGYTF. In DNA form, the CDR3 reads TGTGCCAGCAGCATAGCCGGGACAGGGTATGGCTACACCTTC.